This entry describes one TCR beta chain. The antigen remains undetermined. The data are from a study of blood T cells in healthy people across ages. Study-wide results and caveats: Roughly linear age-related decline in beta diversity appeared, significant by age 40.

The germline V and J ends were trimmed by 8 bases and 0 bases, with 14 bases remaining between them. CDR1 and CDR2 from the germline V gene are MNHEY and SVGEGT. This CDR3 has 15 amino acids. For every donor, a draw yielded 8.5 to 10 milliliters of peripheral blood. Alongside a J-beta primer mix, a sample-barcoded 5' primer served in a second PCR lasting about 7 to 12 cycles. TCRdb analysed the 5' RACE reads with MiXCR anew, one entry per CDR3 protein. Here the sample spans under 750,000 distinct CDR3 sequences, more than 45% being singletons. This chain connects TRBV6-2 or TRBV6-3 to TRBJ2-1; no reliable D call. The material sequenced was blood. The TCR sequence derives from a man older than 75 in good health. Here the CDR3 DNA reads TGTGCCAGCGGTAATAGCAGGAACTCCTACAATGAGCAGTTCTTC. Protein: CASGNSRNSYNEQFF.